There are a few counts of the clone carrying this T cell receptor beta chain. Antigen unknown. The data were obtained in a study of beta chain features in type 1 diabetes. Whole-study context: Researchers looked at some 99 million sorted cells across all samples. General observations from the study: A moderate, significant TCRB CDR3 shortening appeared in type 1 diabetes across four CD4+ subsets. Equally in patients and controls, shorter templates might have been favored by PCR.

Every bit of the isolated RNA underwent reverse transcription, so sequencing read expressed TCRB transcripts. The method was immunoSEQ multiplex PCR; TCRdb's version includes in-frame clones alone and lacks a portion of them. The table has roughly 150,000 clones, 9% seen once. Per donor, one heparinised blood draw averaged approximately 120 mL. V gave up 7 bases and J gave up 3 bases, with 13 bases separating them. CDR3 length: 14 residues. CDR1 is MDHEN, CDR2 SYDVKM, per germline. The chain is built from TRBV28 and TRBJ1-5; perhaps TRBD1 as D (5 bases). The sample taken for sequencing was central memory CD4+ T cells from blood. The TCR was taken from a woman in her twenties or thirties with type 1 diabetes. CDR3 in amino acids: CASTSTVYNQPQHF. Written as DNA, the CDR3 is TGTGCCAGCACCTCGACAGTCTACAATCAGCCCCAGCATTTT. Full variable domain (rest looked up from reference TRBV28 and TRBJ1-5): DVKVTQSSRYLVKRTGEKVFLECVQDMDHENMFWYRQDPGLGLRLIYFSYDVKMKEKGDIPEGYSVSREKKERFSLILESASTNQTSMYLCASTSTVYNQPQHFGDGTRLSIL.